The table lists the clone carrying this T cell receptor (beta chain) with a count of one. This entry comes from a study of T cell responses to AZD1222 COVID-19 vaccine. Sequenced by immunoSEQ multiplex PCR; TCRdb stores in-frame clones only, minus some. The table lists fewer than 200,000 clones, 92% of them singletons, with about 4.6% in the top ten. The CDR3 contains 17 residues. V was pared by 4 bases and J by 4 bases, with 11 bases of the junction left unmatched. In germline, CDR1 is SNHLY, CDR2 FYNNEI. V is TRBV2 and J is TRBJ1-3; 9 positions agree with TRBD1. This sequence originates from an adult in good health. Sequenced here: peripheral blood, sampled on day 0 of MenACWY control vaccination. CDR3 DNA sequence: TGTGCCAGCAGTGTACCGGGACAGGGTCCTCTGGGAAACACCATATATTTT. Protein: CASSVPGQGPLGNTIYF.